This TCR beta chain was recovered during a study of HIV-infected patients and healthy controls. Study conclusions and caveats: Eight alpha and eight beta V genes differed significantly in mean usage between HIV-infected patients and controls. Healthy controls shared more CDR3 sequences between individuals than HIV-infected patients did. Study cohorts differed slightly in age and sex, but this did not explain diversity differences.

This clonotype was detected many times. Its antigen is not identified. Alpha and beta constant-region primers primed reverse transcription of around 550 ng RNA. Alpha and beta chain libraries were made separately by chain-specific third strand synthesis with multiplexing indices. Each molecule carried a 12-nucleotide identifier made of two joined random hexamers added before amplification. TCRdb reprocessed the 5' RACE reads via MiXCR and lists one record per CDR3 protein. The repertoire has around 16,000 distinct CDR3 sequences, roughly 9% of them found once; the top ten carry 5.1%. Whole blood was used without fractionation, so all unsorted peripheral T cells were included. With V trimmed by 0 bases and J by 4 bases, 2 bases remained unmatched. Germline V gives CDR1 GTSNPN, CDR2 SVGIG (reference sequence). The CDR3 totals 13 residues.

V is TRBV30 and J is TRBJ2-5; TRBD1 aligns across 7 bases. The receptor was isolated from an adult in good health. The specimen sequenced was blood. The CDR3 region has the DNA TGTGCCTGGAGTGTTAACAGGGGAGAGACCCAGTACTTC. Its translation is CAWSVNRGETQYF.